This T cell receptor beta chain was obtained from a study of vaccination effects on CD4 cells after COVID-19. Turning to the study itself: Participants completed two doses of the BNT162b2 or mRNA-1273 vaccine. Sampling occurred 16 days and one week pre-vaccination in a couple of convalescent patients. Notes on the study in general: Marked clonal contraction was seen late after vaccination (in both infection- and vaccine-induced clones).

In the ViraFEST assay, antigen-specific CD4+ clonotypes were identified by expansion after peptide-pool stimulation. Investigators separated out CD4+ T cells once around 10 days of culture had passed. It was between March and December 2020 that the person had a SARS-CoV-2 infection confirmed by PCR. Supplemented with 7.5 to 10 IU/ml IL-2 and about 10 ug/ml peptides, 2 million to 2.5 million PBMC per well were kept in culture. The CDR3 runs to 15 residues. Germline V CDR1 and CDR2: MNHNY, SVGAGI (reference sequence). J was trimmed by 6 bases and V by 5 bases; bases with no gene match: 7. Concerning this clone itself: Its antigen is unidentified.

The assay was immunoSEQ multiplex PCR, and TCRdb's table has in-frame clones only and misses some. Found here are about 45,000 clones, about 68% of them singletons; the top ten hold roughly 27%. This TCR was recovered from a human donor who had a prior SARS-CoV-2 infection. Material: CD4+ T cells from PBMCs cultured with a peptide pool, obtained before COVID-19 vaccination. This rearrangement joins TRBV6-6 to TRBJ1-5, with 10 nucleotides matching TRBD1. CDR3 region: CASSTRTGGGQPQHF. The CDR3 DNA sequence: TGTGCCAGCAGTACACGGACAGGGGGGGGTCAGCCCCAGCATTTT.